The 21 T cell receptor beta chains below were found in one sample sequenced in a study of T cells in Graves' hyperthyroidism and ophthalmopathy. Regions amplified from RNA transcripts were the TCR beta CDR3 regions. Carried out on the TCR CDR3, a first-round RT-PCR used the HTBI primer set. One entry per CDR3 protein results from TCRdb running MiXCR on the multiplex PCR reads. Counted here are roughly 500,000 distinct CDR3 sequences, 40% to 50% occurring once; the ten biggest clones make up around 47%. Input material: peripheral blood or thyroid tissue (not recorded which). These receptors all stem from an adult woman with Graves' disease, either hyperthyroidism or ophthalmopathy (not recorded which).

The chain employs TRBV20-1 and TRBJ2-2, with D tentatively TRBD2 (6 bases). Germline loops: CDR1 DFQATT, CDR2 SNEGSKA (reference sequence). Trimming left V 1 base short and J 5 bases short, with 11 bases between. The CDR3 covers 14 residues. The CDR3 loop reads CSARARRGTGELFF. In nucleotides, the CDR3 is TGCAGTGCTAGAGCCCGCCGGGGGACCGGGGAGCTGTTTTTT.

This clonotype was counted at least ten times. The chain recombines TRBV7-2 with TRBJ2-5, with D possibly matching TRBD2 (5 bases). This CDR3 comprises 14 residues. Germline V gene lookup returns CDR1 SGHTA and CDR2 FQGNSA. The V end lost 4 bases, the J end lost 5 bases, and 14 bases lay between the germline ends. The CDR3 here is CASSSGLAWETQYF. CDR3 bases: TGTGCCAGCAGCTCCGGACTGGCGTGGGAGACCCAGTACTTC.

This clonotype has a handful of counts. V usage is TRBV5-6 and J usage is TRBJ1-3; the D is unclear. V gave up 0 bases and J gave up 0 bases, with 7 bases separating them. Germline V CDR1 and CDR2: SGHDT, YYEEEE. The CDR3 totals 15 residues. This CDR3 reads CASSLGRISGNTIYF. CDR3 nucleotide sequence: TGTGCCAGCAGCTTGGGGAGGATCTCTGGAAACACCATATATTTT.

CDR3 coding DNA: TGTGCCAGCAGAGAAGGACTTACCGGCAGAGGTGGCTACACCTTC. Translation gives CASREGLTGRGGYTF. J is TRBJ1-2 and V is TRBV14; D remains ambiguous. Germline CDR1 is SGHDN and CDR2 is FVKESK. The CDR3 covers 15 residues. The V and J ends lost 6 bases and 7 bases respectively, with 21 bases between them.

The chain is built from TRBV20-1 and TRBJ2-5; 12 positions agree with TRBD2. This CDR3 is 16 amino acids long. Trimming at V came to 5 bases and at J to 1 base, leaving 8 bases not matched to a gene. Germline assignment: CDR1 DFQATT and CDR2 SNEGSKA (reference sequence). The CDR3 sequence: CSASGSSGRAQETQYF. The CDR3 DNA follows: TGCAGTGCTTCCGGGTCTAGCGGGAGGGCCCAAGAGACCCAGTACTTC.

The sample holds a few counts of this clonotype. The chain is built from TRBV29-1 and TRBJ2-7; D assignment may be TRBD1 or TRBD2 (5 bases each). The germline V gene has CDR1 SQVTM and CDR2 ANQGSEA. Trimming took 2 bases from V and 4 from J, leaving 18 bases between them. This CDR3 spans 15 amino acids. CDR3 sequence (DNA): TGCAGCGTTGAATCCGCAGGGAGAACAGTGTACGAGCAGTACTTC. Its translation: CSVESAGRTVYEQYF.

CDR3 bases: TGTGCCAGCAGCTTAGGGGGGACCTATAATTCACCCCTCCACTTT. It specifies CASSLGGTYNSPLHF. The chain has TRBV7-8 and TRBJ1-6; TRBD1 is a possible D gene (5 bases). Germline assignment: CDR1 SGHVS and CDR2 FQNEAQ. This CDR3 spans 15 amino acids. V was shortened by 1 base and J by 2 bases, with 6 bases between the two germline ends.

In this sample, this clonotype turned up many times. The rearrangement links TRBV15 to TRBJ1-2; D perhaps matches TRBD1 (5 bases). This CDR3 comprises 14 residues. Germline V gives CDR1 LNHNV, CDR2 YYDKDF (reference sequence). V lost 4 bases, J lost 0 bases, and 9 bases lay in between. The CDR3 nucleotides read TGTGCCACCAGCAAGGGGAGGGCTAACTATGGCTACACCTTC. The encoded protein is CATSKGRANYGYTF. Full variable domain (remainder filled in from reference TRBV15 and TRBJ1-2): DAMVIQNPRYQVTQFGKPVTLSCSQTLNHNVMYWYQQKSSQAPKLLFHYYDKDFNNEADTPDNFQSRRPNTSFCFLDIRSPGLGDTAMYLCATSKGRANYGYTFGSGTRLTVV.

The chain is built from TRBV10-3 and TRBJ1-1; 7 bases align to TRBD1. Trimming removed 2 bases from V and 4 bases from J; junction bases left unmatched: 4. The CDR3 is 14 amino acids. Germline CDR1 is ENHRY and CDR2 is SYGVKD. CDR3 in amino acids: CAISEQGGGTEAFF. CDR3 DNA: TGTGCCATCAGTGAGCAAGGGGGCGGCACTGAAGCTTTCTTT.

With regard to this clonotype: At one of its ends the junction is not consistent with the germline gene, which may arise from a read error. The CDR3 here is CSASPRAGNTIYF. The CDR3 nucleotides read TGCAGTGCTAGCCCGCGGGCTGGCAACACCATATATTTT. The chain carries TRBV20-1 and TRBJ1-3, with unresolved D. CDR1 is DFQATT, CDR2 SNEGSKA, per germline (reference sequence). CDR3 length: 13 residues.

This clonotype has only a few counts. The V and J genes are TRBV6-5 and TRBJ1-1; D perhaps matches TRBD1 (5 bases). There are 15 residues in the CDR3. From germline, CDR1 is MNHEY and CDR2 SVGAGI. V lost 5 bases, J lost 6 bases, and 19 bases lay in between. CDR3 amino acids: CASSKAFGAHAEAFF. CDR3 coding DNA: TGTGCCAGCAGTAAGGCTTTTGGGGCCCACGCTGAAGCTTTCTTT.

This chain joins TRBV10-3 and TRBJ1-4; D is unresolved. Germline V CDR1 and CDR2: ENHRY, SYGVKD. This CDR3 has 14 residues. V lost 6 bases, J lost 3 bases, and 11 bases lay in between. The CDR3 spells CAIRSGTANEKLFF. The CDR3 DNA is TGTGCCATCAGGTCGGGCACAGCTAATGAAAAACTGTTTTTT.

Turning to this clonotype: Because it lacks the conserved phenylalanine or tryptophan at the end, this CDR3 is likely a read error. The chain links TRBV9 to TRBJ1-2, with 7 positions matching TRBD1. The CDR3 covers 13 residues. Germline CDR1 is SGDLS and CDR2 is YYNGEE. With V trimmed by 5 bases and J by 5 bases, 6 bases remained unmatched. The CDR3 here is CASSPRQGYGYTS. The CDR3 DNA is TGTGCCAGCAGTCCAAGACAGGGTTATGGCTACACCTCC.

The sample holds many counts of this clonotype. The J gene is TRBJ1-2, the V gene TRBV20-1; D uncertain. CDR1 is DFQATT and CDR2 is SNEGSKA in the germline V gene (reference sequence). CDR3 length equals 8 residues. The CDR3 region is CRPAGYTF. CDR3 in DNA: TGCAGGCCGGCTGGCTACACCTTC.

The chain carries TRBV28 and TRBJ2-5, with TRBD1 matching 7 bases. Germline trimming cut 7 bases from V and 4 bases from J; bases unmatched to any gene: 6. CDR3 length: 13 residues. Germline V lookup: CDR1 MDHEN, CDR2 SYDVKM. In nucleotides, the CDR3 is TGTGCCAGCACGGGACAGTTGGGAGAGACCCAGTACTTC. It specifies CASTGQLGETQYF.

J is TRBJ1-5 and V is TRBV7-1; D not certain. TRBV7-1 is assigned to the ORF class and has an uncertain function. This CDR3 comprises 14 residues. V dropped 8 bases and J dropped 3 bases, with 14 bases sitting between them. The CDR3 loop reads CASGAAVANQPQHF. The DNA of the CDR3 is TGTGCCAGCGGAGCCGCAGTGGCCAATCAGCCCCAGCATTTT.

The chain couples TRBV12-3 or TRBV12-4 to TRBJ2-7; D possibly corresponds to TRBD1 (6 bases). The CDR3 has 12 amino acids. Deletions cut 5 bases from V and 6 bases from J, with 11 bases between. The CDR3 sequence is CASSPQGSEQYF. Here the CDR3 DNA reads TGTGCCAGCAGTCCACAGGGTTCCGAGCAGTACTTC.

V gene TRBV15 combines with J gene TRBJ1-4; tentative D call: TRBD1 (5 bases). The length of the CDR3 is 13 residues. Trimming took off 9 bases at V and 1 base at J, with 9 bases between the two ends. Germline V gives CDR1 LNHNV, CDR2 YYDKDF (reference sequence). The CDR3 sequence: CATSDRTNEKLFF. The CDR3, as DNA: TGTGCCACGAGCGACAGAACTAATGAAAAACTGTTTTTT.

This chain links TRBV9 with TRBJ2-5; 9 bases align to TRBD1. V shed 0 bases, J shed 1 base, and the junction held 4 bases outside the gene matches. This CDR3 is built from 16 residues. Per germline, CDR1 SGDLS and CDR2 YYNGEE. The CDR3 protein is CASSVEGQGTQETQYF. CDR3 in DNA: TGTGCCAGCAGCGTAGAGGGACAGGGTACCCAAGAGACCCAGTACTTC.

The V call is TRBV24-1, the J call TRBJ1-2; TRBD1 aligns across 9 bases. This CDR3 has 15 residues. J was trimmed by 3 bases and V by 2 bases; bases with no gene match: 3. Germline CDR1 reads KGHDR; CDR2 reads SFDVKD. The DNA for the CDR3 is TGTGCCACCAGTGATTCACAGGGGGCTGACTATGGCTACACCTTC. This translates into CATSDSQGADYGYTF.

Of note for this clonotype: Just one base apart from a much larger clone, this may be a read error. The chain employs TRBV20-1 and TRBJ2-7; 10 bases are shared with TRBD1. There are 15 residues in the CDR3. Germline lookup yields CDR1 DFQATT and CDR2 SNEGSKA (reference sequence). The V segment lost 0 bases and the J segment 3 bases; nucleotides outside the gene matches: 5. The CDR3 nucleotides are TGCAGTGCTAGAGATCTCGGACAGGGGGTCTACGAGCAGTACTTC. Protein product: CSARDLGQGVYEQYF.